The 31 T cell receptor beta chains below were found in one sample sequenced in a study of cytomegalovirus exposure and HLA in healthy donors. The PCR ran on 60 Vbeta and 13 Jbeta primers. Sequencing was performed with immunoSEQ multiplex PCR; in TCRdb, only in-frame clones are kept and a portion is missing. The listing records 150,000 or so clones. The sequencing input was PBMCs. These TCRs come from a young man in good health and CMV-seronegative.

The rearrangement uses TRBV5-1 and TRBJ2-2, with 7 bases identical to TRBD2. The CDR3 sequence is 17 residues long. Trimming at V came to 0 bases and at J to 0 bases, leaving 5 bases not matched to a gene. The germline CDR1 and CDR2 sequences are SGHRS and YFSETQ. CDR3 in DNA: TGCGCCAGCAGCTTGGAAGCTAGCGGAGCGAACACCGGGGAGCTGTTTTTT. Encoded protein: CASSLEASGANTGELFF.

The chain is built from TRBV10-1 and TRBJ1-5; 7 bases align to TRBD1. Germline values: CDR1 WNHNN, CDR2 SYGVQD (reference sequence). This CDR3 has 13 residues. The trim removed 8 bases at V and 5 bases at J, leaving 6 bases unmatched. CDR3 DNA sequence: TGCGCCAGCCCCCAACAGGGGCATCAGCCCCAGCATTTT. It codes for CASPQQGHQPQHF.

V and J are TRBV6-5 and TRBJ1-5, with TRBD1 identical over 7 bases. Germline CDR1 reads MNHEY; CDR2 reads SVGAGI. The ends lost 4 bases at V and 6 bases at J; junction bases unmatched: 3. The CDR3 consists of 13 residues. CDR3 bases: TGTGCCAGCAGTTCAGGGGGTGGTCAGCCCCAGCATTTT. Protein: CASSSGGGQPQHF.

The V call is TRBV29-1, the J call TRBJ2-7; a possible D gene is TRBD1 (6 bases). V was pared by 1 base and J by 2 bases, with 21 bases between. Germline CDR1 reads SQVTM; CDR2 reads ANQGSEA. The CDR3 sequence is 17 residues long. CDR3 sequence: CSVEARGFRDTAYEQYF. The CDR3 nucleotides read TGCAGCGTTGAAGCTAGGGGCTTCCGGGACACAGCCTACGAGCAGTACTTC.

V usage is TRBV27 and J usage is TRBJ2-1; 8 nucleotides agree with TRBD2. The CDR3 length is 15 residues. The germline V gene encodes CDR1 MNHEY and CDR2 SMNVEV (reference sequence). Losses at the gene ends were 6 bases for V and 0 bases for J; bases not matched to a gene: 4. The CDR3 DNA follows: TGTGCCAGCAGCCCCGGGACTAGCTCCTACAATGAGCAGTTCTTC. Translation gives CASSPGTSSYNEQFF.

The genes are TRBV5-4 and TRBJ2-7; D might be TRBD1 (5 bases). Per germline, CDR1 SGHNT and CDR2 YYREEE (reference sequence). The CDR3 spans 13 residues. V was trimmed by 0 bases and J by 7 bases, leaving 11 bases between them. CDR3 protein: CASSLDQGREQYF. CDR3 sequence (DNA): TGTGCCAGCAGCTTGGATCAGGGCCGGGAGCAGTACTTC.

The V call is TRBV10-3, the J call TRBJ2-7; possible D gene TRBD1, 7 bases. The CDR3 extends over 14 amino acids. Deletions cut 6 bases from V and 2 bases from J, with 14 bases between. Germline loops: CDR1 ENHRY, CDR2 SYGVKD. CDR3 protein: CAIRGGTEAYEQYF. The CDR3 DNA is TGTGCCATCAGGGGCGGGACAGAAGCCTACGAGCAGTACTTC.

V gene TRBV5-1 combines with J gene TRBJ1-4; a weak D match, TRBD1 (5 bases). The germline V and J ends were trimmed by 6 bases and 7 bases, with 19 bases remaining between them. This CDR3 comprises 15 residues. From germline, CDR1 is SGHRS and CDR2 YFSETQ. CDR3 nucleotides: TGCGCCAGCACTTACTCCGGGACTGCGAGTGAAAAACTGTTTTTT. Protein: CASTYSGTASEKLFF.

V usage is TRBV7-6 and J usage is TRBJ2-5; D is possibly TRBD1 (6 bases). V was trimmed by 4 bases and J by 3 bases, leaving 12 bases between them. The CDR3 has 14 residues. Germline CDR1 and CDR2: SGHVS and FNYEAQ. The CDR3 DNA sequence: TGTGCCAGCAGCTCACAACAGGGAAAAGAGACCCAGTACTTC. Its protein product is CASSSQQGKETQYF.

The rearrangement uses TRBV7-8 and TRBJ1-1; TRBD1 matches 7 bases. Germline loops: CDR1 SGHVS, CDR2 FQNEAQ. This CDR3 region has 17 residues. The trim removed 5 bases at V and 8 bases at J, leaving 20 bases unmatched. The DNA of the CDR3 is TGTGCCAGCAGCCCCCTGGCTACCGGGACAGCGAGAACCGAAGCTTTCTTT. Translation gives CASSPLATGTARTEAFF.

The chain recombines TRBV28 with TRBJ1-5; D is perhaps TRBD1 (6 bases). V was pared by 4 bases and J by 0 bases, with 13 bases between. The germline CDR1 and CDR2 sequences are MDHEN and SYDVKM. The CDR3 consists of 16 residues. CDR3 DNA: TGTGCCAGCAGTTCAGGGGTCAGTTATAGCAATCAGCCCCAGCATTTT. Translating gives CASSSGVSYSNQPQHF. Looking up the rest from reference TRBV28 and TRBJ1-5 gives the full variable domain: DVKVTQSSRYLVKRTGEKVFLECVQDMDHENMFWYRQDPGLGLRLIYFSYDVKMKEKGDIPEGYSVSREKKERFSLILESASTNQTSMYLCASSSGVSYSNQPQHFGDGTRLSIL.

The rearrangement joins TRBV9 to TRBJ1-5, with D tentatively TRBD1 (6 bases). The V end lost 3 bases, the J end lost 3 bases, and 10 bases lay between the germline ends. CDR1 is SGDLS and CDR2 is YYNGEE in the germline V gene. The CDR3 loop spans 14 amino acids. The CDR3 sequence is CASSARDINQPQHF. The DNA of the CDR3 is TGTGCCAGCAGCGCCCGGGACATCAATCAGCCCCAGCATTTT.

J is TRBJ2-4 and V is TRBV28; 7 bases align to TRBD2. The ends lost 5 bases at V and 7 bases at J; junction bases unmatched: 8. Germline-derived CDR1 and CDR2 are MDHEN and SYDVKM. The CDR3 is 14 residues long. CDR3 bases: TGTGCCAGCAGTCACACCCGGGAGGATAACATTCAGTACTTC. It encodes CASSHTREDNIQYF.

The V gene is TRBV5-6, the J gene TRBJ1-2; TRBD1 matches 9 bases. Germline CDR1 SGHDT, CDR2 YYEEEE. With V trimmed by 4 bases and J by 4 bases, 11 bases remained unmatched. This CDR3 comprises 16 residues. In nucleotides, the CDR3 is TGTGCCAGCAGCCCCGGGACAGGGTCAGCCTTCTATGGCTACACCTTC. Encoded protein: CASSPGTGSAFYGYTF.

CDR3 protein: CASSLGLAGVGDTQYF. The CDR3 region has the DNA TGCGCCAGCAGCTTGGGACTAGCGGGAGTGGGAGATACGCAGTATTTT. The V gene is TRBV5-1, the J gene TRBJ2-3, with TRBD2 identical over 12 bases. The length of the CDR3 is 16 residues. Trimming at V came to 0 bases and at J to 5 bases, leaving 4 bases not matched to a gene. Per the germline V gene, CDR1 is SGHRS and CDR2 is YFSETQ.

The gene calls are TRBV5-4 and TRBJ2-7, with a possible D match to TRBD2 (6 bases). CDR1 SGHNT and CDR2 YYREEE come from the germline V gene (reference sequence). V was pared by 0 bases and J by 3 bases, with 10 bases between. The CDR3 runs 14 residues. The CDR3 region is CASSLGGGDYEQYF. The CDR3, as DNA: TGTGCCAGCAGCTTGGGTGGAGGGGACTACGAGCAGTACTTC.

V is TRBV7-3 and J is TRBJ2-1, with D hard to call. Germline lookup yields CDR1 SGHTA and CDR2 FQGTGA. V dropped 2 bases and J dropped 5 bases, with 10 bases sitting between them. The CDR3 extends over 14 amino acids. CDR3 sequence (DNA): TGTGCCAGCAGCTTATCTAGTCACCACAATGAGCAGTTCTTC. This gives the protein CASSLSSHHNEQFF.

This chain connects TRBV4-2 to TRBJ2-7; D unresolved. The CDR3 has 12 residues. With 0 bases removed from V and 6 bases from J, the gap between germline ends came to 6 bases. Per germline, CDR1 LGHNA and CDR2 YNFKEQ. CDR3 nucleotide sequence: TGTGCCAGCAGCCAAGAGAGAAGCGAGCAGTACTTC. This translates into CASSQERSEQYF.

V and J are TRBV7-2 and TRBJ1-1; no clear D gene. This CDR3 spans 14 amino acids. The V end lost 5 bases, the J end lost 1 base, and 11 bases lay between the germline ends. Germline values: CDR1 SGHTA, CDR2 FQGNSA. CDR3 protein: CASSPLSRNTEAFF. In DNA form, the CDR3 reads TGTGCCAGCAGCCCCTTATCTCGGAACACTGAAGCTTTCTTT.

The J gene is TRBJ2-2, the V gene TRBV5-1; 8 bases align to TRBD2. With 2 bases clipped from V and 4 bases from J, the junction kept 4 bases outside the gene matches. The CDR3 contains 15 residues. Germline V gene data show CDR1 as SGHRS and CDR2 as YFSETQ. CDR3 amino acids: CASSLAGDVTGELFF. The CDR3 DNA reads as TGCGCCAGCAGCTTAGCGGGAGACGTCACCGGGGAGCTGTTTTTT.

The J gene is TRBJ1-2, the V gene TRBV27, with a possible D match to TRBD1 (5 bases). Germline CDR1 MNHEY, CDR2 SMNVEV (reference sequence). CDR3 length: 15 amino acids. Trimming pared 1 base from V and 1 base from J, leaving 10 bases between. The DNA of the CDR3 is TGTGCCAGCAGTTTATTTTCCAGGGATAACTATGGCTACACCTTC. It encodes CASSLFSRDNYGYTF.

This chain connects TRBV27 to TRBJ1-5, with TRBD1 as a possible D gene (5 bases). The germline V gene has CDR1 MNHEY and CDR2 SMNVEV (reference sequence). The CDR3 covers 14 residues. The V gene lost 8 bases and the J gene lost 0 bases, with 11 bases spanning the gap. The CDR3 coding sequence is TGTGCCAGCCGCCTGGGGGGTAGCAATCAGCCCCAGCATTTT. Amino acid sequence: CASRLGGSNQPQHF.

The chain carries TRBV6-5 and TRBJ2-5, with TRBD1 matching 11 bases. The CDR3 loop spans 15 amino acids. Looked up from germline, CDR1 is MNHEY and CDR2 is SVGAGI. The V segment lost 6 bases and the J segment 4 bases; nucleotides outside the gene matches: 7. The CDR3 sequence: CASRDPGQGGETQYF. The CDR3, as DNA: TGTGCCAGCAGAGACCCGGGACAGGGGGGAGAGACCCAGTACTTC.

The CDR3 coding sequence is TGCGCCAGCGCCCTTGGGAGGACAGGGGGCCACGAGCAGTACTTC. Encoded protein: CASALGRTGGHEQYF. The chain employs TRBV5-1 and TRBJ2-5; 11 nucleotides align to TRBD1. Judging by the DNA end, TRBJ2-7 fits better; the J call may be wrong. CDR3 size: 15 residues. Germline CDR1 reads SGHRS; CDR2 reads YFSETQ.

The V gene is TRBV28, the J gene TRBJ2-7; D is perhaps TRBD1 (6 bases). Germline V gene lookup returns CDR1 MDHEN and CDR2 SYDVKM. Deletions cut 5 bases from V and 12 bases from J, with 14 bases between. This CDR3 region has 11 residues. CDR3 DNA sequence: TGTGCCAGCAGTCAAGGACAGATTATGTACTTC. As protein: CASSQGQIMYF.

The chain combines TRBV5-4 with TRBJ2-1; TRBD2 is a possible D gene (6 bases). This CDR3 is 16 amino acids long. The ends were cut back, 0 bases at V and 4 bases at J, with 14 bases in the middle. In germline, CDR1 is SGHNT, CDR2 YYREEE (reference sequence). CDR3 residues: CASSLGAGLTYNEQFF. The CDR3, as DNA: TGTGCCAGCAGCTTGGGAGCCGGACTAACTTACAATGAGCAGTTCTTC. Based on the CDR3 plus reference TRBV5-4 and TRBJ2-1, the full variable domain is ETGVTQSPTHLIKTRGQQVTLRCSSQSGHNTVSWYQQALGQGPQFIFQYYREEENGRGNFPPRFSGLQFPNYSSELNVNALELDDSALYLCASSLGAGLTYNEQFFGPGTRLTVL.

The chain couples TRBV7-8 to TRBJ2-7, with D perhaps matching TRBD2 (5 bases). Germline V gene lookup returns CDR1 SGHVS and CDR2 FQNEAQ. The V and J ends lost 1 base and 9 bases respectively, with 16 bases between them. The CDR3 runs 14 residues. In nucleotides, the CDR3 is TGTGCCAGCAGCTTAGGGTTGCGGGCCCTGCCGCAGTACTTC. It encodes CASSLGLRALPQYF.

The gene calls are TRBV18 and TRBJ2-5; 7 bases align to TRBD2. Trimming removed 3 bases from V and 2 bases from J; junction bases left unmatched: 6. This CDR3 is 15 amino acids long. CDR1 KGHSH and CDR2 LQKENI come from the germline V gene. The CDR3 here is CASSPTGGLQETQYF. The CDR3, as DNA: TGTGCCAGCTCACCCACGGGGGGACTTCAAGAGACCCAGTACTTC.

The chain couples TRBV16 to TRBJ2-4; 8 nucleotides agree with TRBD2. V shed 4 bases, J shed 2 bases, and the junction held 7 bases outside the gene matches. This CDR3 has 16 residues. Germline V lookup: CDR1 KGHSY, CDR2 FQNENV. The CDR3 nucleotides read TGTGCCAGCAGCCTTGACTATAGCGGGACCAAAAACATTCAGTACTTC. Translating gives CASSLDYSGTKNIQYF.

The V and J genes are TRBV6-8 and TRBJ1-1; 8 bases fit TRBD1. This CDR3 comprises 16 residues. Germline assignment: CDR1 MNHGY and CDR2 SAAAGT. Germline trimming cut 6 bases from V and 1 base from J; bases unmatched to any gene: 10. The CDR3: CASRTPGGARNTEAFF. CDR3 coding DNA: TGTGCCAGCAGGACCCCAGGGGGCGCGAGGAACACTGAAGCTTTCTTT.

The chain uses TRBV6-1 and TRBJ2-3, with TRBD1 matching over 8 bases. J gave up 2 bases and V 4 bases, and 17 bases lay outside the gene matches. Per germline, CDR1 MNHNS and CDR2 SASEGT. The length of the CDR3 is 19 residues. CDR3 amino acids: CASSVGSGQGPIFTDTQYF. CDR3 nucleotide sequence: TGTGCCAGCAGTGTTGGGTCCGGACAGGGCCCAATTTTCACAGATACGCAGTATTTT.